A single sample is the source of the 24 T cell receptor beta chains below, sequenced in a study of cytomegalovirus exposure and HLA in healthy donors (dated by TCRdb to about 2017). Preparation of the library involved the immunoSEQ multiplex PCR assay. A mixture of 60 forward primers for TCR Vbeta segments and 13 reverse primers for TCR Jbeta segments was used in the multiplex PCR. TCRdb took over this immuneACCESS table, retaining in-frame rearrangements with V and J assigned. Such tables are incomplete; in checked studies, under half of the missing clones stem from an unresolved V gene, and the remainder is unexplained. In this sample the table shows about 94,000 clones, around two thirds of which occur a single time. The ten largest clones represent about 3.8% of the sample. The sequenced sample consisted of PBMCs. These receptors came from a man between 25 and 39 years old in good health and CMV-seronegative.

The chain carries TRBV7-8 and TRBJ2-7, with a weak D call TRBD2 (6 bases). The germline CDR1 and CDR2 sequences are SGHVS and FQNEAQ. Trimming shortened V by 2 bases and J by 5 bases, and 16 bases separated the two germline ends. This CDR3 is built from 15 residues. CDR3 nucleotides: TGTGCCAGCAGCTTACCTAGGACTATAGATAACGAGCAGTACTTC. Its protein product is CASSLPRTIDNEQYF.

About this clone itself: The junction departs from germline at one end; a sequencing error may be responsible. The chain combines TRBV25-1 with TRBJ2-5; possible D gene TRBD1, 6 bases. The better agreement between TRBJ2-7 and the DNA end casts doubt on the J call. Germline loops: CDR1 MGHDK, CDR2 SYGVNS. The CDR3 loop spans 14 amino acids. The CDR3 sequence is CAGRPGQFSYEQYF. The CDR3 DNA sequence: TGTGCCGGCAGGCCCGGACAGTTTTCCTACGAGCAGTACTTC.

This clone was seen a few times. The rearrangement links TRBV14 to TRBJ2-2, with D perhaps matching TRBD1 (6 bases). The V end lost 5 bases, the J end lost 6 bases, and 16 bases lay between the germline ends. The CDR3 extends over 15 amino acids. Germline assignment: CDR1 SGHDN and CDR2 FVKESK. CDR3 loop: CASSASGTKAGELFF. CDR3 bases: TGTGCCAGCAGCGCCTCCGGGACAAAGGCCGGGGAGCTGTTTTTT.

The chain has TRBV20-1 and TRBJ2-5; no definite D call. Looked up from germline, CDR1 is DFQATT and CDR2 is SNEGSKA (reference sequence). V was clipped by 3 bases and J by 9 bases, with 5 bases between them. The CDR3 length is 9 residues. The chain's CDR3 is CSASFPQYF. The CDR3 region has the DNA TGCAGTGCTAGCTTTCCCCAGTACTTC.

The chain recombines TRBV19 with TRBJ1-2; 7 bases fit TRBD1. CDR1 and CDR2 from the germline V gene are LNHDA and SQIVND (reference sequence). The CDR3 is 14 residues long. Unmatched junction bases numbered 7, after V lost 6 bases and J lost 3 bases. The CDR3, as DNA: TGTGCCAGTAGGCCGACAGGGAGTCACTATGGCTACACCTTC. Protein sequence: CASRPTGSHYGYTF.

The chain couples TRBV5-4 to TRBJ2-7; TRBD2 aligns across 7 bases. CDR1 SGHNT and CDR2 YYREEE come from the germline V gene (reference sequence). V lost 4 bases, J lost 0 bases, and 10 bases stayed unmatched. This CDR3 region has 16 residues. The CDR3 DNA is TGTGCCAGCAGCCTGGGTAGCGGGTATAGCTCCTACGAGCAGTACTTC. This encodes CASSLGSGYSSYEQYF.

This clone has a single count. The CDR3 nucleotides are TGTGCCAGCAAGGAGAGCCCCTACAATGAGCAGTTCTTC. Translated: CASKESPYNEQFF. The rearrangement links TRBV2 to TRBJ2-1; D is ambiguous. CDR1 and CDR2 from the germline V gene are SNHLY and FYNNEI. The CDR3 consists of 13 residues. V was clipped by 7 bases and J by 2 bases, with 9 bases between them.

The chain carries TRBV28 and TRBJ1-2; D is unresolved. This CDR3 is built from 12 residues. Germline V gene data show CDR1 as MDHEN and CDR2 as SYDVKM. CDR3 sequence (DNA): TGTGCTAGCGGGCAGATTTCTTATGGCTACACCTTC. Amino acids: CASGQISYGYTF.

V is TRBV5-1 and J is TRBJ2-3, with TRBD2 matching over 13 bases. Germline CDR1 reads SGHRS; CDR2 reads YFSETQ. This CDR3 has 16 residues. V lost 4 bases to trimming and J lost 5 bases; unmatched junction nucleotides: 7. Here the CDR3 DNA reads TGCGCCAGCAGCCTTTGGACTAGCGGGAGTAAAGATACGCAGTATTTT. It is translated as CASSLWTSGSKDTQYF.

The chain uses TRBV9 and TRBJ1-2, with D hard to call. CDR3 length: 14 residues. V lost 0 bases and J 7 bases, leaving 13 bases between the germline ends. The germline V gene has CDR1 SGDLS and CDR2 YYNGEE. CDR3 sequence (DNA): TGTGCCAGCAGCGTAGAATGGGGAGGGCCTGGCTACACCTTC. As protein: CASSVEWGGPGYTF.

The sample holds one count of this clone. The CDR3 loop is CASSLSGTVDYGYTF. The CDR3 DNA reads as TGTGCCAGCAGTCTCTCCGGGACAGTCGACTATGGCTACACCTTC. The J gene is TRBJ1-2, the V gene TRBV6-6; 7 positions agree with TRBD1. The junction had 9 bases not matched to a gene; V was cut back by 5 bases and J by 3 bases. This CDR3 has 15 residues. The germline V gene has CDR1 MNHNY and CDR2 SVGAGI (reference sequence).

The chain combines TRBV5-1 with TRBJ2-5, with TRBD2 matching over 8 bases. CDR3 size: 15 residues. Germline lookup yields CDR1 SGHRS and CDR2 YFSETQ. Losses at the gene ends were 4 bases for V and 1 base for J; bases not matched to a gene: 6. The CDR3 region has the DNA TGCGCCAGCAGCCGGAGCGGGGGCCTCCAAGAGACCCAGTACTTC. As protein: CASSRSGGLQETQYF.

The J gene is TRBJ1-1, the V gene TRBV28; D is possibly TRBD1 (5 bases). With 4 bases removed from V and 1 base from J, the gap between germline ends came to 19 bases. The CDR3 totals 17 residues. Germline values: CDR1 MDHEN, CDR2 SYDVKM. The CDR3 loop is CASSSPVGGFGNTEAFF. Written as DNA, the CDR3 is TGTGCCAGCAGTTCCCCCGTCGGGGGTTTCGGGAACACTGAAGCTTTCTTT.

The DNA of the CDR3 is TGTGCCAGCAGGCGACAGGGGTTTGGCGAGACCCAGTACTTC. Translation: CASRRQGFGETQYF. The rearrangement uses TRBV7-6 and TRBJ2-5, with TRBD1 matching over 8 bases. From germline, CDR1 is SGHVS and CDR2 FNYEAQ. The trim removed 6 bases at V and 5 bases at J, leaving 8 bases unmatched. The CDR3 consists of 14 residues.

The chain combines TRBV5-4 with TRBJ2-5; TRBD2 might be the D (6 bases). The CDR3 covers 15 residues. V lost 3 bases, J lost 2 bases, and 14 bases lay in between. From germline, CDR1 is SGHNT and CDR2 YYREEE (reference sequence). The CDR3 loop reads CASSSRTGTQETQYF. CDR3 nucleotides: TGTGCCAGCAGCTCCCGGACGGGGACTCAAGAGACCCAGTACTTC.

The chain joins TRBV7-6 to TRBJ2-1, with D tentatively TRBD1 (5 bases). Germline CDR1 SGHVS, CDR2 FNYEAQ. V lost 0 bases to trimming and J lost 5 bases, with 8 bases between them. The CDR3 is 14 residues long. The CDR3 loop is CASSLATVHNEQFF. CDR3 sequence (DNA): TGTGCCAGCAGCTTAGCGACAGTCCACAATGAGCAGTTCTTC.

J is TRBJ1-5 and V is TRBV6-6; the match to TRBD1 covers 7 bases. Per germline, CDR1 MNHNY and CDR2 SVGAGI (reference sequence). Trimming removed 6 bases from V and 3 bases from J; junction bases left unmatched: 8. This CDR3 spans 15 amino acids. DNA of the CDR3: TGTGCCAGCAGAATACGGGACAGTCTCAATCAGCCCCAGCATTTT. Its protein is CASRIRDSLNQPQHF.

V gene TRBV10-3 combines with J gene TRBJ2-1, with TRBD2 matching 11 bases. CDR1 is ENHRY and CDR2 is SYGVKD in the germline V gene. The CDR3 extends over 13 amino acids. The V gene end was trimmed by 10 bases and the J gene end by 3 bases; junction bases not matched to a gene: 2. The CDR3 spells CATGTSGYNEQFF. CDR3 DNA: TGTGCCACCGGGACTAGCGGCTACAATGAGCAGTTCTTC.

The J gene is TRBJ2-5, the V gene TRBV6-1, with D perhaps matching TRBD1 (8 bases). Trimming shortened V by 8 bases and J by 5 bases, and 15 bases separated the two germline ends. In germline, CDR1 is MNHNS, CDR2 SASEGT. The CDR3 is 13 residues long. The CDR3, as DNA: TGTGCCAGCCAACAGGGGGGGAGTGAGACCCAGTACTTC. Its translation: CASQQGGSETQYF.

This clone has only one observation. The chain combines TRBV29-1 with TRBJ2-3, with D perhaps TRBD1 (5 bases). The CDR3 has 13 residues. The V gene's germline CDR1 is SQVTM and CDR2 ANQGSEA. Trimming cost V 3 bases and J 4 bases, with 11 bases left between them. The CDR3 loop reads CSVDRAGADTQYF. The CDR3 DNA reads TGCAGCGTTGACAGGGCTGGGGCAGATACGCAGTATTTT.

There are a few counts of this clone. The CDR3 DNA sequence: TGTGCCAGCAGTAGGACAGGGCATCCCAATCAGCCCCAGCATTTT. Its protein product is CASSRTGHPNQPQHF. The rearrangement joins TRBV27 to TRBJ1-5, with 8 nucleotides matching TRBD1. Germline CDR1 MNHEY, CDR2 SMNVEV (reference sequence). V was pared by 5 bases and J by 3 bases, with 6 bases of the junction left unmatched. This CDR3 is built from 15 residues.

The rearrangement uses TRBV7-3 and TRBJ2-1; TRBD2 matches 9 bases. J lost 6 bases, V lost 1 base, and 4 bases had no gene match. CDR1 is SGHTA and CDR2 is FQGTGA in the germline V gene. The CDR3 is 15 amino acids. The DNA for the CDR3 is TGTGCCAGCAGCTTAAAACTAGCGGGCCTCAATGAGCAGTTCTTC. Translating it yields CASSLKLAGLNEQFF.

This chain links TRBV5-5 with TRBJ2-3; 10 bases map to TRBD1. V lost 3 bases, J lost 2 bases, and 6 bases stayed unmatched. Germline V lookup: CDR1 SGHKS, CDR2 YYEKEE (reference sequence). CDR3 length: 16 residues. The CDR3 DNA follows: TGTGCCAGCAGCTCGGGACAGGGGCCGTACACAGATACGCAGTATTTT. It translates to CASSSGQGPYTDTQYF.

The CDR3 loop is CASRLTGQTGLNQPQHF. The CDR3, as DNA: TGCGCCAGCAGACTAACCGGACAAACAGGTCTCAATCAGCCCCAGCATTTT. This chain connects TRBV23-1 to TRBJ1-5; tentative D call: TRBD1 (5 bases). TRBV23-1 carries the ORF label, with uncertain function. The length of the CDR3 is 17 residues. The V gene lost 6 bases and the J gene lost 3 bases, with 21 bases spanning the gap.